Presented here are 14 T cell receptor beta chains from one specimen sequenced in a study of blood T cell repertoires in COVID-19 (dated by TCRdb to the early 2020s). Library preparation was by the immunoSEQ multiplex PCR assay. In TCRdb, the immuneACCESS table is reduced to in-frame sequences with V and J assigned. These tables do not hold every clone; where another copy was compared, an unresolved V gene accounts for under half, and the others remain unexplained. This sample gives approximately 47,000 clones in total; 85% of them show up just once. The ten top clones hold 5% to 7% of the sample. The sample comprised peripheral blood. These receptors all come from a woman in her sixties or seventies with acute or convalescent COVID-19.

The chain recombines TRBV4-2 with TRBJ1-5; D is possibly TRBD1 (5 bases). V shed 0 bases and J shed 5 bases, with 8 bases lying between them. Germline-derived CDR1 and CDR2 are LGHNA and YNFKEQ. This CDR3 comprises 14 residues. In DNA form, the CDR3 reads TGTGCCAGCAGCCAAGACCCGGGGGATCAGCCCCAGCATTTT. Its protein product is CASSQDPGDQPQHF.

V usage is TRBV5-5 and J usage is TRBJ1-2, with D unresolved. Looked up from germline, CDR1 is SGHKS and CDR2 is YYEKEE (reference sequence). The CDR3 covers 13 residues. Trimming removed 2 bases from V and 8 bases from J, with 13 bases in between. The chain's CDR3 is CASSFPGSLGYTF. For the CDR3, the DNA is TGTGCCAGCAGCTTCCCGGGTTCCCTCGGCTACACCTTC.

The table lists this clone with a few counts. The rearrangement joins TRBV7-8 to TRBJ2-3; possible D gene TRBD2, 6 bases. V dropped 5 bases and J dropped 6 bases, with 21 bases sitting between them. Germline-derived CDR1 and CDR2 are SGHVS and FQNEAQ. The CDR3 runs 16 residues. Here the CDR3 reads CASSRRDFKTEDTQYF. CDR3 bases: TGTGCCAGCAGCCGCCGGGACTTCAAGACGGAGGATACGCAGTATTTT.

This clone has only one observation. The chain couples TRBV11-3 to TRBJ2-1, with 16 positions matching TRBD2. This CDR3 is built from 17 residues. The J segment lost 2 bases and the V segment lost 5 bases, leaving 3 bases of the junction unmatched. Germline values: CDR1 SGHNT, CDR2 YENEEA. The CDR3: CASSPGLAGGAYNEQFF. CDR3 sequence (DNA): TGTGCCAGCAGCCCGGGACTAGCGGGAGGGGCCTACAATGAGCAGTTCTTC.

This CDR3 reads CASSSPGGAVYF. DNA of the CDR3: TGTGCCAGCTCTTCCCCGGGGGGCGCAGTGTACTTC. The chain links TRBV5-6 to TRBJ2-7; a possible D gene is TRBD2 (7 bases). The germline V gene has CDR1 SGHDT and CDR2 YYEEEE. Trimming shortened V by 7 bases and J by 12 bases, and 20 bases separated the two germline ends. The CDR3 runs to 12 residues.

V is TRBV18 and J is TRBJ1-1; no clear D. This CDR3 is built from 12 residues. With 4 bases removed from V and 1 base from J, the gap between germline ends came to 4 bases. Germline lookup yields CDR1 KGHSH and CDR2 LQKENI. The CDR3 nucleotides are TGTGCCAGCTCACGGCAGAACACTGAAGCTTTCTTT. Translated, it gives CASSRQNTEAFF. Drawing the rest from reference TRBV18 and TRBJ1-1, the complete variable domain is NAGVMQNPRHLVRRRGQEARLRCSPMKGHSHVYWYRQLPEEGLKFMVYLQKENIIDESGMPKERFSAEFPKEGPSILRIQQVVRGDSAAYFCASSRQNTEAFFGQGTRLTVV.

The rearrangement uses TRBV6-2 or TRBV6-3 and TRBJ1-1; D unresolved. V lost 5 bases and J 0 bases, leaving 7 bases between the germline ends. Germline lookup yields CDR1 MNHEY and CDR2 SVGEGT. The CDR3 is made up of 13 amino acids. The CDR3 region is CASSPQMNTEAFF. The CDR3 coding sequence is TGTGCCAGCAGTCCCCAGATGAACACTGAAGCTTTCTTT.

The chain couples TRBV2 to TRBJ1-1; D unresolved. V lost 2 bases to trimming and J lost 3 bases, with 7 bases between them. The CDR3 is made up of 13 amino acids. Germline lookup yields CDR1 SNHLY and CDR2 FYNNEI. The CDR3 nucleotides are TGTGCCAGCAGTGAACGAGCTCACACTGAAGCTTTCTTT. Amino acids: CASSERAHTEAFF. Full variable domain (outside the CDR3, taken from reference TRBV2 and TRBJ1-1): EPEVTQTPSHQVTQMGQEVILRCVPISNHLYFYWYRQILGQKVEFLVSFYNNEISEKSEIFDDQFSVERPDGSNFTLKIRSTKLEDSAMYFCASSERAHTEAFFGQGTRLTVV.

In this sample, this clone turned up once. The V and J genes are TRBV5-1 and TRBJ2-3; tentatively, D is TRBD1 (6 bases). Trimming pared 4 bases from V and 3 bases from J, leaving 12 bases between. Germline CDR1 and CDR2: SGHRS and YFSETQ. The CDR3 has 14 amino acids. This CDR3 is CASSKQTGTDTQYF. DNA of the CDR3: TGCGCCAGCAGCAAGCAGACAGGAACAGATACGCAGTATTTT.

The CDR3 coding sequence is TGTGCCAGCAGCTTTACAGGGCAGCCCCAGCATTTT. This sequence encodes CASSFTGQPQHF. This chain uses TRBV7-2 with TRBJ1-5; TRBD1 might be the D (6 bases). CDR3 length equals 12 residues. The germline gives CDR1 SGHTA, CDR2 FQGNSA. Trimming removed 3 bases at V and 7 bases at J, with 7 bases between. Based on the CDR3 plus reference TRBV7-2 and TRBJ1-5, the full variable domain is GAGVSQSPSNKVTEKGKDVELRCDPISGHTALYWYRQSLGQGLEFLIYFQGNSAPDKSGLPSDRFSAERTGGSVSTLTIQRTQQEDSAVYLCASSFTGQPQHFGDGTRLSIL.

The gene calls are TRBV5-8 and TRBJ2-1; D perhaps matches TRBD1 (5 bases). Trimming left V 0 bases short and J 5 bases short, with 6 bases between. Per the germline V gene, CDR1 is SGHTS and CDR2 is YDEGEE. This CDR3 comprises 13 residues. This CDR3 is CASSLDRHNEQFF. Written as DNA, the CDR3 is TGTGCCAGCAGCTTGGACAGGCACAATGAGCAGTTCTTC. Combining the CDR3 with reference TRBV5-8 and TRBJ2-1 gives the whole variable domain EAGVTQSPTHLIKTRGQQATLRCSPISGHTSVYWYQQALGLGLQFLLWYDEGEERNRGNFPPRFSGRQFPNYSSELNVNALELEDSALYLCASSLDRHNEQFFGPGTRLTVL.

The V call is TRBV5-4, the J call TRBJ1-2; possibly TRBD1 for D (5 bases). Trimming removed 0 bases at V and 6 bases at J, with 12 bases between. CDR1 and CDR2 (germline): SGHNT, YYREEE (reference sequence). The CDR3 sequence is 14 residues long. The CDR3 reads CASSLVSGLDGYTF. CDR3 coding DNA: TGTGCCAGCAGCTTGGTTTCAGGGCTAGATGGCTACACCTTC.

This CDR3 is CASSLSLQETQYF. CDR3 bases: TGTGCCAGCAGCTTGAGTCTCCAAGAGACCCAGTACTTC. V gene TRBV12-3 or TRBV12-4 combines with J gene TRBJ2-5; no definite D call. The length of the CDR3 is 13 residues. V shed 6 bases and J shed 1 base, with 9 bases lying between them.

The chain couples TRBV27 to TRBJ1-5, with D unclear. V shed 11 bases and J shed 0 bases, with 8 bases lying between them. This CDR3 is 12 amino acids long. CDR1 and CDR2 from the germline V gene are MNHEY and SMNVEV (reference sequence). The CDR3 nucleotides are TGTGCCGGCGGTGATAGCAATCAGCCCCAGCATTTT. Translating it yields CAGGDSNQPQHF.